This T cell receptor beta chain was sequenced during a study of CD8 T cells in Susac syndrome. Germline lookup yields CDR1 MRHNA and CDR2 SNTAGT. This CDR3 is built from 13 residues. The germline V and J ends were trimmed by 5 bases and 3 bases, with 10 bases remaining between them. The RNA, about 0.45 to 1 ug, was put through reverse transcription using random hexamers. Across 54 Vbeta and 13 Jbeta, TCR beta CDR3 was amplified with immunoSEQ multiplex PCR. TCRdb reprocessed the immunoSEQ multiplex PCR reads with MiXCR, giving one entry per CDR3 protein. The sample has under 95,000 distinct CDR3 sequences; roughly 94% are singletons.

This rearrangement joins TRBV6-4 to TRBJ1-1; possible D gene TRBD1, 5 bases. Sequencing was performed on CD4+ T cells from PBMCs. The receptor was derived from a human donor with Susac syndrome. The CDR3 nucleotides are TGTGCCAGCAGTTTGGGACCGGACACTGAAGCTTTCTTT. It yields the protein CASSLGPDTEAFF.